The 22 T cell receptor beta chains below come from one sample, sequenced in a study of blood T cell repertoires in COVID-19. Sequencing used immunoSEQ multiplex PCR; TCRdb keeps in-frame clones, though not all of them. The sample has some 230,000 clones, approximately 84% seen once; the top ten hold around 0.97%. Sequencing was carried out using peripheral blood. Every receptor here comes from a man aged 40-50 years with acute or convalescent COVID-19.

The chain combines TRBV6-5 with TRBJ2-4; 12 bases line up with TRBD2. With 4 bases clipped from V and 10 bases from J, the junction kept 11 bases outside the gene matches. The CDR3 has 16 residues. Germline V gene sequence: CDR1 MNHEY, CDR2 SVGAGI. The CDR3 nucleotides are TGTGCCAGCAGTTTACTAGCGGGGGGCAAAAAACAGATTCAGTACTTC. It is translated as CASSLLAGGKKQIQYF.

The chain recombines TRBV5-4 with TRBJ1-1; D perhaps matches TRBD1 (5 bases). The CDR3 contains 14 residues. CDR1 is SGHNT and CDR2 is YYREEE in the germline V gene (reference sequence). V was clipped by 0 bases and J by 6 bases, with 12 bases between them. For the CDR3, the DNA is TGTGCCAGCAGCTTGGGGTGGGGGGGAGCTGAAGCTTTCTTT. Protein: CASSLGWGGAEAFF.

The rearrangement links TRBV2 to TRBJ2-5; D unresolved. Germline values: CDR1 SNHLY, CDR2 FYNNEI. The length of the CDR3 is 15 residues. The V end was cut by 2 bases, the J end by 1 base, with 11 bases between. CDR3 residues: CASSESVMRQETQYF. The CDR3 DNA sequence: TGTGCCAGCAGTGAATCCGTGATGCGCCAAGAGACCCAGTACTTC.

The V gene is TRBV18, the J gene TRBJ1-1; 7 bases are a match to TRBD1. The CDR3 totals 15 residues. Unmatched junction bases numbered 4, after V lost 2 bases and J lost 1 base. Per germline, CDR1 KGHSH and CDR2 LQKENI. As DNA, the CDR3 is TGTGCCAGCTCACCATTCCAGGGGGGGAACACTGAAGCTTTCTTT. Amino acids: CASSPFQGGNTEAFF. The full variable domain, its missing parts supplied by reference TRBV18 and TRBJ1-1, is NAGVMQNPRHLVRRRGQEARLRCSPMKGHSHVYWYRQLPEEGLKFMVYLQKENIIDESGMPKERFSAEFPKEGPSILRIQQVVRGDSAAYFCASSPFQGGNTEAFFGQGTRLTVV.

For the CDR3, the DNA is TGTGCCAGCAGCACGGGACAGGGAACAACTGAAGCTTTCTTT. Protein sequence: CASSTGQGTTEAFF. The chain links TRBV5-4 to TRBJ1-1, with 9 positions matching TRBD1. With 4 bases clipped from V and 5 bases from J, the junction kept 6 bases outside the gene matches. The CDR3 totals 14 residues. In germline, CDR1 is SGHNT, CDR2 YYREEE (reference sequence).

The J gene is TRBJ2-7, the V gene TRBV18, with a possible D match to TRBD1 (5 bases). The CDR3 has 16 residues. The ends were cut back, 1 base at V and 0 bases at J, with 13 bases in the middle. CDR1 and CDR2 from the germline V gene are KGHSH and LQKENI. In DNA form, the CDR3 reads TGTGCCAGCTCACCACAGAAAGGGGATCACTCCTACGAGCAGTACTTC. Translation: CASSPQKGDHSYEQYF.

This chain connects TRBV7-8 to TRBJ1-1, with 8 positions matching TRBD1. V was clipped by 5 bases and J by 4 bases; unmatched bases: 6. Germline V gene sequence: CDR1 SGHVS, CDR2 FQNEAQ. The CDR3 contains 14 residues. As DNA, the CDR3 is TGTGCCAGCAGCGAACAGGGGGGGGTCACTGAAGCTTTCTTT. The encoded protein is CASSEQGGVTEAFF.

This clone has just one count. CDR3 sequence: CASSPQRGVSEKLFF. The CDR3 nucleotides are TGTGCCAGCAGTCCCCAGCGGGGGGTGAGTGAAAAACTGTTTTTT. The rearrangement joins TRBV2 to TRBJ1-4, with TRBD1 as a possible D gene (5 bases). Between the trimmed V and J ends, which lost 5 bases and 7 bases, there was a span of 17 bases. The CDR3 is 15 amino acids. From germline, CDR1 is SNHLY and CDR2 FYNNEI.

CDR3 sequence reads: CASRGASFANYGYTF. CDR3 DNA sequence: TGCGCCAGCAGGGGGGCGTCTTTCGCTAACTATGGCTACACCTTC. The chain carries TRBV5-1 and TRBJ1-2; D perhaps matches TRBD1 (6 bases). The germline CDR1 and CDR2 sequences are SGHRS and YFSETQ. Trimming left V 5 bases short and J 0 bases short, with 14 bases between. The length of the CDR3 is 15 residues.

V and J are TRBV4-2 and TRBJ1-2; perhaps TRBD1 as D (5 bases). The V and J ends lost 4 bases and 0 bases respectively, with 9 bases between them. CDR3 length: 14 residues. Germline CDR1 reads LGHNA; CDR2 reads YNFKEQ. In DNA, the CDR3 is TGTGCCAGCAGCCCCCCGGGGGCTAACTATGGCTACACCTTC. It codes for CASSPPGANYGYTF.

This clone was seen more than once but under ten times. The V gene is TRBV19, the J gene TRBJ1-2; the D gene is possibly TRBD1 (6 bases). CDR1 is LNHDA and CDR2 is SQIVND in the germline V gene (reference sequence). This CDR3 is built from 14 residues. The V gene lost 9 bases and the J gene lost 4 bases, with 18 bases spanning the gap. The CDR3 reads CASLNTGQGYGYTF. The CDR3 DNA reads TGTGCCAGCCTAAACACAGGGCAGGGCTATGGCTACACCTTC.

The rearrangement joins TRBV11-3 to TRBJ2-6, with D perhaps matching TRBD2 (6 bases). Germline loops: CDR1 SGHNT, CDR2 YENEEA. This CDR3 has 17 residues. The germline V and J ends were trimmed by 0 bases and 4 bases, with 13 bases remaining between them. CDR3 sequence: CASSLDGREPGANVLTF. The CDR3 coding sequence is TGTGCCAGCAGCTTAGATGGTCGGGAGCCCGGGGCCAACGTCCTGACTTTC.

V is TRBV12-3 or TRBV12-4 and J is TRBJ2-5, with D possibly matching TRBD2 (5 bases). CDR3 length: 13 amino acids. Trimming took 7 bases from V and 1 from J, leaving 10 bases between them. The CDR3 loop is CASKEDVQETQYF. The CDR3 DNA sequence: TGTGCCAGCAAGGAGGATGTCCAAGAGACCCAGTACTTC.

The chain recombines TRBV5-1 with TRBJ1-1; D ambiguous. CDR3 length equals 14 residues. V lost 0 bases and J lost 1, with 7 bases in between. Germline assignment: CDR1 SGHRS and CDR2 YFSETQ. The CDR3, as DNA: TGCGCCAGCAGCTTGGTTGCGGGGAACACTGAAGCTTTCTTT. Translation gives CASSLVAGNTEAFF.

This rearrangement joins TRBV15 to TRBJ1-6, with TRBD1 as a possible D gene (5 bases). CDR3 length: 17 residues. The germline V gene has CDR1 LNHNV and CDR2 YYDKDF (reference sequence). The ends were cut back, 0 bases at V and 9 bases at J, with 18 bases in the middle. The CDR3: CATSREGDGGAGSPLHF. CDR3 sequence (DNA): TGTGCCACCAGCAGAGAAGGAGATGGAGGGGCAGGTTCACCCCTCCACTTT.

This clone was counted ten times or more. J is TRBJ1-6 and V is TRBV30, with 7 positions matching TRBD1. Trimming took 4 bases from V and 4 from J; bases not matched to a gene: 1. The germline CDR1 and CDR2 sequences are GTSNPN and SVGIG (reference sequence). The CDR3 sequence is 13 residues long. The CDR3 loop is CAWTTGYNSPLHF. The CDR3 DNA is TGTGCCTGGACGACAGGGTATAATTCACCCCTCCACTTT.

The V and J genes are TRBV6-5 and TRBJ1-4; no reliable D call. The germline CDR1 and CDR2 sequences are MNHEY and SVGAGI. CDR3 length: 14 residues. Trimming pared 6 bases from V and 8 bases from J, leaving 16 bases between. CDR3 protein: CASSPGAVAEKLFF. CDR3 nucleotides: TGTGCCAGCAGCCCAGGAGCGGTAGCCGAAAAACTGTTTTTT.

V usage is TRBV3-1 (or the pseudogene TRBV3-2) and J usage is TRBJ1-1; D gene uncertain. Germline-derived CDR1 and CDR2 are LGHDT and YNNKEL (reference sequence). V shed 5 bases and J shed 7 bases, with 11 bases lying between them. The length of the CDR3 is 12 residues. For the CDR3, the DNA is TGTGCCAGCAGCGAATATCCGGGTGAAGCTTTCTTT. Amino acid sequence: CASSEYPGEAFF.

CDR3 residues: CASSKQGTRDEKLFF. CDR3 bases: TGTGCCAGCAGCAAGCAGGGGACTAGGGATGAAAAACTGTTTTTT. V and J are TRBV5-4 and TRBJ1-4; weak D call: TRBD1 (6 bases). Germline CDR1 and CDR2: SGHNT and YYREEE (reference sequence). CDR3 size: 15 residues. V lost 4 bases and J 6 bases, leaving 16 bases between the germline ends.

This clone was found many times. The rearrangement uses TRBV6-5 and TRBJ1-1, with TRBD1 as a possible D gene (5 bases). The CDR3 is 15 amino acids. The germline V and J ends were trimmed by 6 bases and 0 bases, with 14 bases remaining between them. The germline gives CDR1 MNHEY, CDR2 SVGAGI. Here the CDR3 reads CASSNLDSVNTEAFF. For the CDR3, the DNA is TGTGCCAGCAGCAACCTCGACAGCGTGAACACTGAAGCTTTCTTT.

This clone was seen a few times. The chain links TRBV29-1 to TRBJ2-5; perhaps TRBD1 as D (6 bases). The V gene lost 7 bases and the J gene lost 4 bases, with 16 bases spanning the gap. CDR3 length: 13 amino acids. Germline CDR1 and CDR2: SQVTM and ANQGSEA. CDR3 residues: CSGNRAGGETQYF. DNA of the CDR3: TGCAGCGGAAACAGGGCCGGCGGAGAGACCCAGTACTTC.

The J gene is TRBJ1-2, the V gene TRBV30, with 10 nucleotides matching TRBD1. V gave up 1 base and J gave up 7 bases; unmatched junction bases: 12. This CDR3 is built from 16 residues. In germline, CDR1 is GTSNPN, CDR2 SVGIG (reference sequence). CDR3 nucleotide sequence: TGTGCCTGGAGTGATTTCGGGACAGGGGACGCTAGTGGCTACACCTTC. Its translation is CAWSDFGTGDASGYTF.